This T cell receptor beta chain was sequenced for a study of CD8+ T cells in alopecia areata. Study results and caveats: On tofacitinib, scalp and blood still held many of the expanded lesional clones.

The CDR3 has 13 amino acids. The germline CDR1 and CDR2 sequences are SEHNR and FQNEAQ (reference sequence). V lost 5 bases and J 7 bases, leaving 12 bases between the germline ends. Investigators isolated RNA and reverse transcribed it into cDNA to act as the sequencing template. The protocol was immunoSEQ multiplex PCR, while the TCRdb copy is restricted to in-frame clones and leaves out a portion. The repertoire holds over 100,000 clones, with about 60% as singletons. Concerning this clone: Its antigen is not known.

Indicated treatment: oral pan-JAK inhibitor, 5-10 mg twice daily. The J gene is TRBJ1-5, the V gene TRBV7-9, with D perhaps matching TRBD1 (5 bases). The TCR originated in a human donor with alopecia areata. The sequenced sample was CD8+ T cells sorted from blood, obtained at week 24, from a patient treated with tofacitinib. The CDR3 here is CASSQGFLQPQHF. DNA for the CDR3: TGTGCCAGCAGCCAGGGCTTTTTGCAGCCCCAGCATTTT. Drawing the rest from reference TRBV7-9 and TRBJ1-5, the complete variable domain is DTGVSQNPRHKITKRGQNVTFRCDPISEHNRLYWYRQTLGQGPEFLTYFQNEAQLEKSRLLSDRFSAERPKGSFSTLEIQRTEQGDSAMYLCASSQGFLQPQHFGDGTRLSIL.